Shown below are 10 T cell receptor beta chains from a single sample sequenced in a study of CD8+CD57+ T cells in acquired aplastic anemia. It was genomic DNA that served as the template for profiling TCR beta VDJ and CDR3. In TCRdb, the reads were re-called with MiXCR into one record per CDR3 protein. This table holds some 410,000 distinct CDR3 sequences, 65% to 75% found once. The sequencing sample was made of sorted CD4+, CD8+, or CD8+CD57+ T cells (not recorded which) from PBMCs. These receptors were collected from a human donor in good health, serving as a control.

About this clonotype itself: The conserved final phenylalanine or tryptophan is absent from the CDR3, which likely points to a read error. The DNA is omitted, as the CDR3 cannot be located on it reliably, and the CDR3 follows TCRdb's listing. The V gene is TRBV2, the J gene TRBJ2-5; whether TRBD2, the table's D call, matches the DNA was not checked. Germline V gives CDR1 SNHLY, CDR2 FYNNEI. The CDR3 is 15 amino acids in total, end residues counted. The CDR3 spells CASSDETDNEQFFGP.

The chain carries TRBV4-1 and TRBJ2-5, with D hard to call. V gave up 6 bases and J gave up 1 base, with 9 bases separating them. The CDR3 spans 13 residues. Per germline, CDR1 MGHRA and CDR2 YSYEKL. The CDR3 sequence: CASRVEIQETQYF. The CDR3 bases are TGCGCCAGCAGGGTCGAGATCCAAGAGACCCAGTACTTC.

This sequence joins TRBV14 and TRBJ1-6; no clear D gene. The CDR3 has 18 amino acids. Per germline, CDR1 SGHDN and CDR2 FVKESK. V shed 1 base and J shed 8 bases, with 21 bases lying between them. CDR3 nucleotides: TGTGCCAGCAGCCAAGGAGTAGGAGTGGGGTTCGGGGATTCACCCCTCCACTTT. Its protein is CASSQGVGVGFGDSPLHF.

The chain employs TRBV9 and TRBJ2-1; D uncertain. With 3 bases removed from V and 16 bases from J, the gap between germline ends came to 23 bases. Per germline, CDR1 SGDLS and CDR2 YYNGEE. The CDR3 spans 14 residues. CDR3 residues: CASSEGFGYGYTFF. The CDR3 DNA follows: TGTGCCAGCAGCGAGGGCTTCGGCTATGGCTACACCTTCTTC. The whole variable domain, remainder taken from reference TRBV9 and TRBJ2-1, is DSGVTQTPKHLITATGQRVTLRCSPRSGDLSVYWYQQSLDQGLQFLIQYYNGEERAKGNILERFSAQQFPDLHSELNLSSLELGDSALYFCASSEGFGYGYTFFGPGTRLTVL.

The chain couples TRBV7-9 to TRBJ2-7; possibly TRBD1 or TRBD2 for D (5 bases each). Germline V gene lookup returns CDR1 SEHNR and CDR2 FQNEAQ (reference sequence). The CDR3 has 14 amino acids. Trimming removed 5 bases from V and 5 bases from J, with 16 bases in between. CDR3 DNA sequence: TGTGCCAGCAGCACCCTACCCGGGACCAACGAGCAGTACTTC. It is translated as CASSTLPGTNEQYF.

With respect to this clonotype: Likely a read error: the CDR3 ends without its conserved phenylalanine or tryptophan. The chain uses TRBV7-8 and TRBJ2-3; D gene unclear. The V and J ends lost 7 bases and 4 bases respectively, with 9 bases between them. The CDR3 length is 12 residues. Germline V gene sequence: CDR1 SGHVS, CDR2 FQNEAQ. The CDR3 is CASTFSADTQYL. The CDR3 DNA follows: TGTGCCAGCACATTTTCCGCAGATACGCAGTATCTT.

This clonotype was picked up one time. The chain uses TRBV5-6 and TRBJ2-7; D could derive from TRBD1 or TRBD2 (6 bases each). The V and J ends lost 2 bases and 3 bases respectively, with 18 bases between them. Germline-derived CDR1 and CDR2 are SGHDT and YYEEEE. This CDR3 region has 16 residues. The CDR3 is CASSLVGAGGHYEQYF. The CDR3, as DNA: TGTGCCAGCAGCTTAGTGGGGGCCGGGGGACACTACGAGCAGTACTTC.

The chain is built from TRBV9 and TRBJ2-3, with 7 positions matching TRBD2. CDR3 length: 16 amino acids. Trimming at V came to 0 bases and at J to 2 bases, leaving 6 bases not matched to a gene. Germline-derived CDR1 and CDR2 are SGDLS and YYNGEE. CDR3 sequence reads: CASSVALAAPTDTQYF. The DNA of the CDR3 is TGTGCCAGCAGCGTAGCGCTAGCGGCGCCCACAGATACGCAGTATTTT.

As to this clonotype: The junction shows a germline mismatch at one end, possibly a read error. The chain employs TRBV7-9 and TRBJ1-2; D is ambiguous. The CDR3 is made up of 14 amino acids. Germline loops: CDR1 SEHNR, CDR2 FQNEAQ (reference sequence). CDR3 in DNA: TGTGCCACCAGCAGAGATCGGAACAGTTATGGCTACACCTTC. Protein: CATSRDRNSYGYTF. The full variable domain, completed using reference TRBV7-9 and TRBJ1-2, is DTGVSQNPRHKITKRGQNVTFRCDPISEHNRLYWYRQTLGQGPEFLTYFQNEAQLEKSRLLSDRFSAERPKGSFSTLEIQRTEQGDSAMYLCATSRDRNSYGYTFGSGTRLTVV.

Remarks on this clonotype: The conserved phenylalanine or tryptophan is not found at the CDR3 terminus, so this likely reflects a read error. The limits of the CDR3 on the DNA are not certain, so only TCRdb's listed CDR3 is given. The chain links TRBV15 to TRBJ1-2. Both ends counted, the CDR3 spans 13 residues. Germline CDR1 is LNHNV and CDR2 is YYDKDF (reference sequence). The CDR3 reads CASSLDSDYSYKL.